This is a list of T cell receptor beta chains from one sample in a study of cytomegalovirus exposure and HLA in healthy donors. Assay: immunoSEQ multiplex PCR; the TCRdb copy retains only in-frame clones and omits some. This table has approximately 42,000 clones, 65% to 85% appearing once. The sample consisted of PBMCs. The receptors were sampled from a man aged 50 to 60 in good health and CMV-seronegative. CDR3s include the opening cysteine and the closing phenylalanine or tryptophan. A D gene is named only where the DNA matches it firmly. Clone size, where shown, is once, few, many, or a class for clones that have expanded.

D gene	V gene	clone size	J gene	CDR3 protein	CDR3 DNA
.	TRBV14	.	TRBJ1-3	CASSQDRDGNTIYF	TGTGCCAGCAGCCAAGACAGGGATGGAAACACCATATATTTT
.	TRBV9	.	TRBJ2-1	CASSVDWTVSYNEQFF	TGTGCCAGCAGCGTAGACTGGACAGTGTCCTACAATGAGCAGTTCTTC
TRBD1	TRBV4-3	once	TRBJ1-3	CASSVRQGGDTIYF	TGCGCCAGCAGCGTTCGACAGGGAGGAGACACCATATATTTT
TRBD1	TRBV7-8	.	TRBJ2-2	CASSLVLAFPGQGLTGELFF	TGTGCCAGCAGCTTAGTGTTAGCCTTTCCGGGACAGGGACTCACCGGGGAGCTGTTTTTT
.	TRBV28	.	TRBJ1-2	CASRGELRFGGYTF	TGTGCCAGCAGAGGGGAATTGCGGTTCGGGGGCTACACCTTC
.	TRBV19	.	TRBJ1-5	CASSNRGLDQPQHF	TGTGCCAGTAGCAATAGGGGTTTGGATCAGCCCCAGCATTTT
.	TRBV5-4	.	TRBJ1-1	CASSTPRGKTTNTEAFF	TGTGCCAGCAGCACCCCCCGAGGGAAGACGACGAACACTGAAGCTTTCTTT
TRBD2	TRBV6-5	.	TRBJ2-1	CASSLTSGRYNEQFF	TGTGCCAGCAGCTTAACTAGCGGGAGATACAATGAGCAGTTCTTC
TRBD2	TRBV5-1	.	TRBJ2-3	CASSLASGRASDTQYF	TGCGCCAGCAGCTTGGCTAGCGGGAGGGCCTCGGATACGCAGTATTTT
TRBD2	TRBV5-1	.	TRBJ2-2	CASSLFSGVNTGELFF	TGCGCCAGCAGCTTGTTCAGCGGGGTGAACACCGGGGAGCTGTTTTTT
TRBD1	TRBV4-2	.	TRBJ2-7	CASSQGGPRDSSYEQYF	TGTGCCAGCAGCCAAGGTGGCCCCCGGGACAGCTCCTACGAGCAGTACTTC
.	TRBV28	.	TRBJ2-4	CASSSPSYRDIQPGDIQYF	TGTGCCAGCAGTTCCCCCTCTTACCGGGACATCCAGCCAGGGGACATTCAGTACTTC
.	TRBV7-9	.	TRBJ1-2	CASSAEGPGYGYTF	TGTGCCAGCAGCGCCGAGGGTCCAGGTTATGGCTACACCTTC
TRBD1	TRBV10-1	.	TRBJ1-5	CASSEISGQGLYSNQPQHF	TGCGCCAGCAGTGAGATATCCGGACAGGGGCTATATAGCAATCAGCCCCAGCATTTT
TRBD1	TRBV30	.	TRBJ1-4	CAWRKGQGLEKLFF	TGTGCCTGGAGGAAGGGACAGGGACTTGAAAAACTGTTTTTT
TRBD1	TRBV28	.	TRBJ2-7	CASSLWTGVYEQYF	TGTGCCAGCAGTTTGTGGACAGGAGTCTACGAGCAGTACTTC
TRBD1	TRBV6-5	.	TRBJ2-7	CASSYLGTDEQYF	TGTGCCAGCAGTTACCTGGGGACAGACGAGCAGTACTTC
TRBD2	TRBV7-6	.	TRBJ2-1	CASSYRPGGLDNEQFF	TGTGCCAGCAGTTACCGACCGGGGGGGCTGGACAATGAGCAGTTCTTC
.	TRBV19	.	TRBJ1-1	CASSRRQADTEAFF	TGTGCCAGTAGTAGAAGACAGGCAGACACTGAAGCTTTCTTT
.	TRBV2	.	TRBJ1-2	CASGRAGLAYGYTF	TGTGCCAGCGGCCGGGCCGGACTAGCCTATGGCTACACCTTC
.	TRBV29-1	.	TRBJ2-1	CSPGVGNEQFF	TGCAGCCCGGGAGTGGGTAATGAGCAGTTCTTC
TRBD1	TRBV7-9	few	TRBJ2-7	CSSSARDRGYEQYF	TGTTCCAGCAGCGCCCGGGACAGGGGTTACGAGCAGTACTTC
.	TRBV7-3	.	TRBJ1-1	CASSLGQIMNTEAFF	TGTGCCAGCAGCTTAGGACAGATAATGAACACTGAAGCTTTCTTT
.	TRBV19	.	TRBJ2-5	CASSTTGKETQYF	TGTGCCAGTAGTACGACAGGAAAAGAGACCCAGTACTTC
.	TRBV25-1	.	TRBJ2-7	CASTHPGSSNYEQYF	TGTGCCAGCACCCATCCGGGGAGTTCTAACTACGAGCAGTACTTC
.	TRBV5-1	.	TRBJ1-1	CASSRSDRAPEAFF	TGCGCCAGCAGTCGTAGCGACCGGGCCCCAGAAGCTTTCTTT
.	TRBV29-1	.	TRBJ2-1	CSVEDALGVYNEQFF	TGCAGCGTTGAAGATGCCTTAGGAGTCTACAATGAGCAGTTCTTC
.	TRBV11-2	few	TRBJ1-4	CASSLDETSQGATNEKLFF	TGTGCCAGCAGCTTAGATGAAACCTCCCAGGGTGCAACTAATGAAAAACTGTTTTTT
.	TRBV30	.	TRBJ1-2	CAWNGGAQESGYTF	TGTGCCTGGAACGGAGGGGCGCAGGAGTCTGGCTACACCTTC
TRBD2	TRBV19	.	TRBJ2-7	CASTPSLAGISSLYEQYF	TGTGCCAGTACCCCATCCCTAGCGGGGATATCCAGCCTCTACGAGCAGTACTTC
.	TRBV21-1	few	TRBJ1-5	CASSKAEVCQPQHF	TGTGCCAGCAGCAAAGCTGAGGTCTGTCAGCCCCAGCATTTT